These 21 T cell receptor beta chains originate from one sample sequenced in a study of T cell repertoires in cytomegalovirus infection. These receptors have no known antigen. TCRdb re-derived calls from the reads in MiXCR, one entry per CDR3 protein. The sample contains 100,000 to 150,000 distinct CDR3 sequences, around 32% of which appear only once. The material sequenced was CD8+ T cells from cultured PBMCs, taken from culture after CMV antigen stimulation. All receptors derive from a human donor in good health (CMV status not recorded). Some clones in this sample may be carry-over from other donors' samples.

The genes are TRBV6-1 and TRBJ1-5; no clear D gene. This CDR3 has 17 amino acids. V lost 1 base to trimming and J lost 0 bases, with 13 bases between them. Germline CDR1 is MNHNS and CDR2 is SASEGT. CDR3 nucleotides: TGTGCCAGCAGTGAAGAATTCGGGGTGAATAGCAATCAGCCCCAGCATTTT. This encodes CASSEEFGVNSNQPQHF.

This chain links TRBV9 with TRBJ1-1; TRBD1 matches 9 bases. The germline V gene encodes CDR1 SGDLS and CDR2 YYNGEE. V dropped 4 bases and J dropped 7; count of bases not matched to a gene: 8. CDR3 length: 14 residues. The CDR3, as DNA: TGTGCCAGCAGCTCCTTAAGGGACAGGGATGAAGCTTTCTTT. Translated, it gives CASSSLRDRDEAFF.

This clonotype was counted between two and nine times. The rearrangement joins TRBV27 to TRBJ1-6; D is ambiguous. This CDR3 spans 14 amino acids. The ends were cut back, 7 bases at V and 3 bases at J, with 10 bases in the middle. Germline assignment: CDR1 MNHEY and CDR2 SMNVEV (reference sequence). The CDR3 DNA sequence: TGTGCCAGCACCTCCCGGGGCTATAATTCACCCCTCCACTTT. As protein: CASTSRGYNSPLHF.

This clonotype appeared a few times. V usage is TRBV28 and J usage is TRBJ2-5; D is perhaps TRBD1 or TRBD2 (5 bases each). Looked up from germline, CDR1 is MDHEN and CDR2 is SYDVKM. This CDR3 has 15 amino acids. Trimming shortened V by 2 bases and J by 9 bases, and 19 bases separated the two germline ends. CDR3 sequence reads: CASSLRGTTLRAQYF. CDR3 bases: TGTGCCAGCAGTTTAAGAGGGACGACACTGAGGGCCCAGTACTTC.

V is TRBV12-3 or TRBV12-4 and J is TRBJ1-5; D gene ambiguous. The CDR3 covers 13 residues. The germline V and J ends were trimmed by 3 bases and 5 bases, with 8 bases remaining between them. In DNA form, the CDR3 reads TGTGCCAGCAGTTTGGGTCACTATCAGCCCCAGCATTTT. This encodes CASSLGHYQPQHF.

The chain couples TRBV7-3 to TRBJ2-5; D might be TRBD2 (6 bases). The V gene's germline CDR1 is SGHTA and CDR2 FQGTGA. CDR3 size: 15 residues. V gave up 5 bases and J gave up 5 bases, with 18 bases separating them. In DNA form, the CDR3 reads TGTGCCAGCAGCCCAAGCGGGCTCGGAGGGGAGACCCAGTACTTC. This sequence encodes CASSPSGLGGETQYF.

The genes are TRBV4-1 and TRBJ1-1, with D maybe TRBD1 (5 bases). Trimming took 3 bases from V and 1 from J, leaving 9 bases between them. The CDR3 is 14 residues long. CDR1 is MGHRA, CDR2 YSYEKL, per germline. The CDR3: CASSHTTGNTEAFF. CDR3 nucleotides: TGCGCCAGCAGCCATACAACAGGGAACACTGAAGCTTTCTTT.

The V call is TRBV7-6, the J call TRBJ2-2; maybe TRBD1 (6 bases). Germline V lookup: CDR1 SGHVS, CDR2 FNYEAQ. The germline V and J ends were trimmed by 2 bases and 4 bases, with 11 bases remaining between them. The CDR3 runs 15 residues. Here the CDR3 reads CASSLSGQPTGELFF. As DNA, the CDR3 is TGTGCCAGCAGCTTATCAGGACAGCCCACCGGGGAGCTGTTTTTT. Filled out from reference TRBV7-6 and TRBJ2-2, the complete variable domain reads GAGVSQSPRYKVTKRGQDVALRCDPISGHVSLYWYRQALGQGPEFLTYFNYEAQQDKSGLPNDRFSAERPEGSISTLTIQRTEQRDSAMYRCASSLSGQPTGELFFGEGSRLTVL.

The chain couples TRBV29-1 to TRBJ1-1; D ambiguous. Germline CDR1 is SQVTM and CDR2 is ANQGSEA. Trimming took off 4 bases at V and 13 bases at J, with 16 bases between the two ends. The CDR3 has 11 residues. The CDR3 DNA follows: TGCAGCGTTGGGGCGGAGGGCCTGGGTTTCTTT. It specifies CSVGAEGLGFF.

V gene TRBV6-1 combines with J gene TRBJ2-2, with D unresolved. With 7 bases removed from V and 0 bases from J, the gap between germline ends came to 18 bases. The CDR3 is 17 amino acids. Germline CDR1 is MNHNS and CDR2 is SASEGT. CDR3 sequence reads: CASIYLGSTTNTGELFF. DNA for the CDR3: TGTGCCAGCATATATCTCGGGTCGACCACGAACACCGGGGAGCTGTTTTTT.

This clonotype was found many times. The chain recombines TRBV2 with TRBJ2-5; D is uncertain. V lost 5 bases and J lost 1, with 14 bases in between. CDR1 is SNHLY and CDR2 is FYNNEI in the germline V gene. The CDR3 sequence is 15 residues long. CDR3 protein: CASSSVGRGQETQYF. CDR3 in DNA: TGTGCCAGCAGTTCGGTGGGCCGTGGCCAAGAGACCCAGTACTTC.

This clonotype was observed a handful of times. This chain joins TRBV15 and TRBJ2-4; D is uncertain. The CDR3 is 12 residues long. Germline CDR1 and CDR2: LNHNV and YYDKDF (reference sequence). V gave up 3 bases and J gave up 7 bases, with 7 bases separating them. The CDR3 region is CATSSGENIQYF. As DNA, the CDR3 is TGTGCCACCAGCAGCGGAGAGAACATTCAGTACTTC.

In this sample, this clonotype turned up many times. The genes are TRBV7-2 and TRBJ2-7, with 7 bases aligning to TRBD1. The CDR3 consists of 13 residues. J was trimmed by 2 bases and V by 5 bases; bases with no gene match: 3. CDR1 SGHTA and CDR2 FQGNSA come from the germline V gene. The CDR3 DNA is TGTGCCAGCAGCCGACAGGGCCCCTACGAGCAGTACTTC. It is translated as CASSRQGPYEQYF.

To note about this clonotype: This could be a read error, since a much larger clone is one nucleotide away. This rearrangement joins TRBV7-8 to TRBJ2-4; TRBD1 might be the D (5 bases). The germline V gene has CDR1 SGHVS and CDR2 FQNEAQ. V lost 3 bases and J 1 base, leaving 22 bases between the germline ends. The CDR3 consists of 19 residues. The CDR3 reads CASSFIPIGAQWAKNIQYF. CDR3 sequence (DNA): TGTGCCAGCAGCTTTATCCCAATTGGGGCTCAGTGGGCCAAAAACATTCAGTACTTC.

The CDR3 DNA follows: TGTGCCAGCAGCCCTCAGTGGCAGGGGGCAAGAACTGAAGCTTTCTTT. Its protein product is CASSPQWQGARTEAFF. The chain joins TRBV6-5 to TRBJ1-1, with 8 bases aligning to TRBD1. Looked up from germline, CDR1 is MNHEY and CDR2 is SVGAGI. The CDR3 covers 16 residues. V was pared by 6 bases and J by 5 bases, with 14 bases of the junction left unmatched.

Details on this clonotype: Its ends do not fully match the called genes, so a read error is possible. V is TRBV7-4 and J is TRBJ2-7, with D maybe TRBD2 (6 bases). Germline CDR1 is SGHVT and CDR2 is SQSDAQ. CDR3 size: 12 residues. CDR3 coding DNA: TGTGCCAACAGCTTAGCGGCGGCCGAGCAGTACTTC. It encodes CANSLAAAEQYF.

This clonotype was seen repeatedly, ten times or more. This rearrangement joins TRBV10-3 to TRBJ1-2; 8 bases match TRBD1. The CDR3 is made up of 17 amino acids. From germline, CDR1 is ENHRY and CDR2 SYGVKD. V gave up 4 bases and J gave up 8 bases; unmatched junction bases: 18. The CDR3, as DNA: TGTGCCATCAGTGCTTATCTGTGGGACAGGCTACACGAAGGCTACACCTTC. The encoded protein is CAISAYLWDRLHEGYTF.

This clonotype showed up many times. The rearrangement uses TRBV7-3 and TRBJ2-1; 9 bases line up with TRBD2. The CDR3 runs 13 residues. Trimming took 5 bases from V and 7 from J; bases not matched to a gene: 3. The germline gives CDR1 SGHTA, CDR2 FQGTGA. The CDR3 loop reads CASSRGLANEQFF. CDR3 DNA: TGTGCCAGCAGCCGGGGACTAGCAAATGAGCAGTTCTTC. Together with reference TRBV7-3 and TRBJ2-1, the CDR3 gives the full variable domain: GAGVSQTPSNKVTEKGKYVELRCDPISGHTALYWYRQSLGQGPEFLIYFQGTGAADDSGLPNDRFFAVRPEGSVSTLKIQRTERGDSAVYLCASSRGLANEQFFGPGTRLTVL.

This clonotype was detected ten times or more. The chain links TRBV5-6 to TRBJ1-5; D gene unclear. Looked up from germline, CDR1 is SGHDT and CDR2 is YYEEEE. This CDR3 comprises 15 residues. V was pared by 0 bases and J by 1 base, with 8 bases between. This CDR3 reads CASSLAGASNQPQHF. The CDR3 region has the DNA TGTGCCAGCAGCTTGGCGGGCGCGAGCAATCAGCCCCAGCATTTT.

This rearrangement joins TRBV10-3 to TRBJ2-7, with D unclear. CDR3 size: 14 residues. V lost 11 bases and J lost 3, with 20 bases in between. Per the germline V gene, CDR1 is ENHRY and CDR2 is SYGVKD. The CDR3 loop reads CAARPEYPVYEQYF. In DNA form, the CDR3 reads TGTGCCGCCCGACCAGAATATCCCGTCTACGAGCAGTACTTC.

This clonotype was counted between two and nine times. The rearrangement links TRBV12-3 or TRBV12-4 to TRBJ1-5; D unclear. This CDR3 region has 14 residues. V lost 2 bases, J lost 3 bases, and 8 bases lay in between. Here the CDR3 reads CASSLYRLNQPQHF. CDR3 DNA: TGTGCCAGCAGTTTATACCGGCTCAATCAGCCCCAGCATTTT.